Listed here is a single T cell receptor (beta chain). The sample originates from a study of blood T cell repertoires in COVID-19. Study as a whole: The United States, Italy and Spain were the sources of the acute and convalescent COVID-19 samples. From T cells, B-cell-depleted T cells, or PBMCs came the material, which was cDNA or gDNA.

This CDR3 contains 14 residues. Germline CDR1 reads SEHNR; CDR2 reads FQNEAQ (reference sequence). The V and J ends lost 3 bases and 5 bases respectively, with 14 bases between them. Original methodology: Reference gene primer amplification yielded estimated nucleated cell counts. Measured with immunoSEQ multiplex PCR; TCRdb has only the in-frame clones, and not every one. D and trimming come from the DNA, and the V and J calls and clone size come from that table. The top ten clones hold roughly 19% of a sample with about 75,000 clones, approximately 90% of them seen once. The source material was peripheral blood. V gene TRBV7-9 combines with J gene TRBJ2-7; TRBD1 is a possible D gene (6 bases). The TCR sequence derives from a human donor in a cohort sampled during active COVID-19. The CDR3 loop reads CASSLRQDVHEQYF. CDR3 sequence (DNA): TGTGCCAGCAGCTTGAGACAGGACGTCCACGAGCAGTACTTC.